The rows below give T cell receptor beta chains drawn from one sample of a study of tumor-infiltrating lymphocytes in localized non-small cell lung cancer. Data came from immunoSEQ multiplex PCR; TCRdb stores just in-frame clones and leaves some out. This sample has roughly 9,900 clones; nearly 65% occur once, and the top ten carry around 8.4%. The specimen sequenced was lung tumor tissue. Source of these receptors: a human donor with non-small cell lung cancer. Each CDR3 is given with its conserved first and last residue. The D gene is left open where the match is weak. Clone size is given for some rows only: seen once, a few or many times, or a class if the clone is expanded.

>TRBV7-2|-|-|TRBJ2-2
TGTGCCAGCAGCTTAGATGACCCGAACACCGGGGAGCTGTTTTTT
CASSLDDPNTGELFF
>TRBV6-6|few|-|TRBJ1-1
TGTGCCAGCAGCAAAGGGGGGGGGCCGGGAAACACTGAAGCTTTCTTT
CASSKGGGPGNTEAFF
>TRBV6-5|few|TRBD1|TRBJ1-5
TGTGCCAGCAGCAGGGGGGGTAGCAATCAGCCCCAGCATTTT
CASSRGGSNQPQHF
>TRBV5-4|-|-|TRBJ1-2
TGTGCCAGCAGCTTGGGCGGGCCCCGAAGGGACTATGGCTACACCTTC
CASSLGGPRRDYGYTF
>TRBV6-5|-|-|TRBJ1-5
TGTGCCAGCAGTCCCGAAGGCAATCAGCCCCAGCATTTT
CASSPEGNQPQHF
>TRBV5-1|once|-|TRBJ1-4
TGCGCCAGCAGCTTGAGACTCGGAGGAGCCCATGAAAAACTGTTTTTT
CASSLRLGGAHEKLFF
>TRBV5-6|-|-|TRBJ1-6
TGTGCCAGCAGCTCCCGACGCTATCCCCCAAATTCACCCCTCCACTTT
CASSSRRYPPNSPLHF
>TRBV5-6|-|-|TRBJ1-2
TGTGCCAGCAGCCCGGGACGGATCTATGGCTACACCTTC
CASSPGRIYGYTF
>TRBV13|-|TRBD1|TRBJ1-2
TGTGCCAGCAGCCCCGGGACAGGGAACTATGGCTACACCTTC
CASSPGTGNYGYTF
>TRBV5-1|few|TRBD2|TRBJ2-2
TGCGCCAGCAGCAACGGACTAGCGGGCCCCGGGGAGCTGTTTTTT
CASSNGLAGPGELFF
>TRBV7-9|-|-|TRBJ1-5
TGTGCCAGCAGCTTAGGGGGGGTGCAGCCCCAGCATTTT
CASSLGGVQPQHF
>TRBV20-1|medium-sized|-|TRBJ2-1
TGCAGTGCTAGAGATCGTGGAGAGCAGTTCTTC
CSARDRGEQFF
>TRBV18|-|TRBD2|TRBJ2-7
TGTGCCAGCTCACCACCCTTTGAGCGGGGGGCCTACGAGCAGTACTTC
CASSPPFERGAYEQYF
>TRBV5-1|few|-|TRBJ1-5
TGCGCCAGCAGCTTCCGAGGAGAGAGCAATCAGCCCCAGCATTTT
CASSFRGESNQPQHF
>TRBV11-3|-|-|TRBJ1-4
TGTGCCAGCAAATCATCGGTAAGGAGCCCAACTAATGAAAAACTGTTTTTT
CASKSSVRSPTNEKLFF
>TRBV6-9|once|-|TRBJ1-2
TGTGCCAGCAGTTCCGCCGGGCCCCCTCGGGATCCCTCGGGTGGCTACACCTTC
CASSSAGPPRDPSGGYTF
>TRBV27|-|TRBD1|TRBJ2-6
TGTGCCAGCAGTTCTCTTCCTTTGTCGGGACAGGGAAACTCTGGGGCCAACGTCCTGACTTTC
CASSSLPLSGQGNSGANVLTF